The T cell receptor beta chain described here comes from a study of memory CD4+ T cells and cytomegalovirus serostatus. Background on the study: Donors were healthy Belgian adults, some 10 CMV seropositive and 24 seronegative. Findings of the study overall: Median bootstrapped AUC for CMV status was roughly 0.95 originally, 0.85 to 0.92 US-trained. About 40% of the roughly 150 known CMV-associated TCRbeta sequences appeared in CD4+ memory.

Single viable CD3+CD4+CD8-CD45RO+ cells were sorted as the memory CD4+ T cells. Per germline, CDR1 LGHNA and CDR2 YSLEER. Trimming removed 4 bases at V and 4 bases at J, with 28 bases between. The CDR3 is 19 residues long. Remarks on this clone: Its antigen is not identified.

Sequencing was performed with immunoSEQ multiplex PCR; in TCRdb, only in-frame clones are kept and a portion is missing. The table lists some 50,000 clones, around 70% of them singletons, with less than 1.5% in the top ten. The sequenced material came from memory CD4+ T cells from blood. The chain combines TRBV4-3 with TRBJ1-2, with TRBD1 as a possible D gene (5 bases). The clonotype originates from an adult in good health and CMV-seropositive. CDR3 sequence (DNA): TGCGCCAGCAGCCCCGTTACCGGGGCTGAAGCCCTCGTCCCCTATGGCTACACCTTC. This sequence encodes CASSPVTGAEALVPYGYTF.